Listed below are T cell receptor beta chains from one sample, sequenced in a study of blood T cell repertoires in COVID-19. Some clones are missing from TCRdb's copy, which holds only in-frame ones; the method was immunoSEQ multiplex PCR. This table holds some 70,000 clones, roughly 82% found once. The sequenced sample was peripheral blood. These receptors originate from a man aged 55 to 69 with acute or convalescent COVID-19. Each CDR3 is given with its conserved first and last residue. D genes are given only for firm matches. Expanded clones get a size class; other rows say once, few or many, or leave the size out.

J,size,length,V,D,CDR3,DNA
TRBJ2-1,once,14,TRBV7-2,.,CASSTGTLHNEQFF,TGTGCCAGCAGCACGGGGACTTTACACAATGAGCAGTTCTTC
TRBJ1-4,.,15,TRBV7-2,.,CASSLDGGTNEKLFF,TGTGCCAGCAGCTTAGATGGGGGGACTAATGAAAAACTGTTTTTT
TRBJ2-2,.,15,TRBV7-6,TRBD1,CASSVRQGNTGELFF,TGTGCCAGCAGCGTAAGACAGGGAAATACCGGGGAGCTGTTTTTT
TRBJ1-2,.,12,TRBV4-1,.,CASSQLGAGRAF,TGCGCCAGCAGCCAACTTGGAGCAGGGAGGGCCTTC
TRBJ2-6,.,16,TRBV11-3,.,CASSLAPRSGANVLTF,TGTGCCAGCAGCTTAGCTCCCAGGTCTGGGGCCAACGTCCTGACTTTC
TRBJ1-4,.,15,TRBV29-1,TRBD1,CSVSSTGGGNEKLFF,TGCAGCGTTTCTTCAACAGGGGGCGGTAATGAAAAACTGTTTTTT
TRBJ2-5,.,16,TRBV4-1,TRBD2,CASSQGAGGPSETQYF,TGCGCCAGCAGCCAGGGAGCGGGGGGGCCAAGCGAGACCCAGTACTTC
TRBJ2-3,.,15,TRBV6-6,.,CASSYLRRATDTQYF,TGTGCCAGCAGTTACCTCCGGAGGGCTACAGATACGCAGTATTTT
TRBJ1-1,.,14,TRBV5-6,.,CASSLVHFNTEAFF,TGTGCCAGCAGCTTGGTACATTTTAACACTGAAGCTTTCTTT
TRBJ1-6,.,15,TRBV14,.,CASSQGGRRNSPLHF,TGTGCCAGCAGCCAAGGAGGGAGGCGGAATTCACCCCTCCACTTT